The TCR beta chain under discussion was sequenced for a study of T cell responses to AZD1222 COVID-19 vaccine. The protocol was immunoSEQ multiplex PCR, while the TCRdb copy is restricted to in-frame clones and leaves out a portion. This table has under 170,000 clones, about 92% appearing once. Study-wide findings and caveats: There were repertoire samples only from the period after the peak T cell response.

Details on this clone: The antigen is unknown.

This TCR was recovered from an adult who received the AZD1222 COVID-19 vaccine. The sequencing used peripheral blood, collected 28 days after the second AZD1222 dose.

As DNA, the CDR3 is TGTGCCATCAGCGAAACTAGCAGGAACTACAATGAGCAGTTCTTC. Protein product: CAISETSRNYNEQFF. This rearrangement joins TRBV10-3 to TRBJ2-1; TRBD2 might be the D (6 bases). V was pared by 6 bases and J by 3 bases, with 15 bases between. Germline loops: CDR1 ENHRY, CDR2 SYGVKD. This CDR3 is 15 amino acids long.